This is a list of T cell receptor beta chains from one sample in a study of OX40 agonist ivuxolimab in advanced cancers. Clones were read by immunoSEQ multiplex PCR, and TCRdb kept only the in-frame ones, dropping some. The data hold around 80,000 clones, with around 86% observed a single time. Sequenced material: CD4+ or CD8+ T cells sorted from blood, taken in a trial of the OX40 agonist ivuxolimab. The source is an adult with an advanced solid tumor such as melanoma, head and neck, liver or kidney cancer. The CDR3 runs from the conserved cysteine through the conserved F or W. Each record gives: J gene, clone size, V gene, CDR3 protein. Clone size, where shown, is once, few, many, or a class for clones that have expanded.

TRBJ2-7	NA	TRBV2	CASTPPTGGRTEQYF
TRBJ2-5	NA	TRBV7-9	CASSLTLVETQYF
TRBJ2-1	NA	TRBV5-6	CASSLYGAGGNNEQFF
TRBJ2-2	once	TRBV5-1	CASRGVDTGELFF
TRBJ1-5	NA	TRBV6-1	CASSESPAEAGQPQHF
TRBJ1-2	NA	TRBV6-5	CASTEGGRPGYTF
TRBJ2-3	NA	TRBV11-3	CASSHGRNTQYF
TRBJ1-1	NA	TRBV14	CASSQSSITAFF
TRBJ1-4	NA	TRBV4-1	CASSQEGSRGREKLFF
TRBJ2-7	NA	TRBV28	CASSFPSGTAHEQYF
TRBJ2-2	NA	TRBV6-6	CASSSIRAVTGELFF
TRBJ2-2	NA	TRBV7-8	CASQVDGSKSGELFF
TRBJ2-3	NA	TRBV11-3	CASSLGQGRGTDTQYF
TRBJ1-1	NA	TRBV28	CASSPPGIAEAFF
TRBJ1-2	NA	TRBV7-2	CASSLVLYYGYTF
TRBJ2-5	once	TRBV7-8	CASSLEEVSVGTQYF
TRBJ2-5	NA	TRBV11-3	CASSSSSGRVETQYF
TRBJ2-2	NA	TRBV28	CASSLSVAGARNTGELFF
TRBJ1-1	NA	TRBV19	CASNTGGRGTEAFF
TRBJ1-2	NA	TRBV15	CATSSRGLRGYTF
TRBJ2-5	NA	TRBV2	CASSPGTGEETQYF
TRBJ1-2	NA	TRBV9	CASSVALGGYTF
TRBJ2-5	NA	TRBV30	CAWSVAGGRETQYF
TRBJ1-1	NA	TRBV6-5	CASSYSSAGRAFF